The next 29 T cell receptor beta chains were all read from a single sample in a study of T cells in Graves' hyperthyroidism and ophthalmopathy. RNA transcripts were the template for amplifying TCR beta CDR3 regions. Researchers ran a first-round RT-PCR on the TCR CDR3 using the HTBI primer set. TCRdb processed the multiplex PCR reads anew with MiXCR; each CDR3 protein has one entry. In the table there are about 600,000 distinct CDR3 sequences, 13% to 15% of which are singletons. Sample: blood. The origin of the receptors is a woman between 18 and 29 years old with Graves' ophthalmopathy.

This clonotype was found a few times. One junction end disagrees with the germline gene, perhaps due to a read error. The V gene is TRBV6-1, the J gene TRBJ2-1; 9 bases align to TRBD2. Germline values: CDR1 MNHNS, CDR2 SASEGT. The CDR3 loop spans 11 amino acids. The CDR3, as DNA: TGTGCCAGCACCTCCGGGACTAGCAAACTCTTC. It codes for CASTSGTSKLF.

This clonotype was found many times. V gene TRBV30 combines with J gene TRBJ1-2, with a possible D match to TRBD1 (5 bases). Per germline, CDR1 GTSNPN and CDR2 SVGIG (reference sequence). V was cut by 2 bases and J by 8 bases, with 15 bases left in between. The CDR3 length is 13 residues. The CDR3, as DNA: TGTGCCTGGAGTCCCCGGGAGGGACTGGGCTACACCTTC. Amino acid sequence: CAWSPREGLGYTF.

This clonotype was observed many times. Here the CDR3 reads CASSEENQETQYF. The CDR3 DNA reads TGTGCCAGCAGTGAGGAGAACCAAGAGACCCAGTACTTC. This chain links TRBV2 with TRBJ2-5; D not certain. The germline V and J ends were trimmed by 3 bases and 0 bases, with 5 bases remaining between them. Germline assignment: CDR1 SNHLY and CDR2 FYNNEI. The CDR3 runs 13 residues. Full variable domain (rest looked up from reference TRBV2 and TRBJ2-5): EPEVTQTPSHQVTQMGQEVILRCVPISNHLYFYWYRQILGQKVEFLVSFYNNEISEKSEIFDDQFSVERPDGSNFTLKIRSTKLEDSAMYFCASSEENQETQYFGPGTRLLVL.

There are many counts of this clonotype. The CDR3 here is CASSVGAGAKETQYF. CDR3 in DNA: TGTGCCAGCAGCGTAGGTGCGGGGGCGAAAGAGACCCAGTACTTC. V and J are TRBV9 and TRBJ2-5; D may be TRBD2 (7 bases). The CDR3 covers 15 residues. V lost 0 bases and J 3 bases, leaving 12 bases between the germline ends. The germline CDR1 and CDR2 sequences are SGDLS and YYNGEE.

The genes are TRBV5-1 and TRBJ2-5, with 8 bases that match TRBD2. Looked up from germline, CDR1 is SGHRS and CDR2 is YFSETQ. Losses at the gene ends were 0 bases for V and 4 bases for J; bases not matched to a gene: 8. The CDR3 spans 16 residues. The CDR3 nucleotides are TGCGCCAGCAGCTTGGATATAGCGGGAACCGTAGAGACCCAGTACTTC. This gives the protein CASSLDIAGTVETQYF.

The rearrangement uses TRBV9 and TRBJ2-7, with D perhaps matching TRBD1 or TRBD2 (5 bases each). The germline CDR1 and CDR2 sequences are SGDLS and YYNGEE. V lost 0 bases and J lost 2, with 21 bases in between. This CDR3 region has 18 residues. CDR3 amino acids: CASSVEKQGTRPTYEQYF. The CDR3 coding sequence is TGTGCCAGCAGCGTAGAGAAACAAGGGACCCGACCAACCTACGAGCAGTACTTC.

This clonotype was detected a few times. This chain joins TRBV28 and TRBJ1-2; D may be TRBD1 (6 bases). With 8 bases removed from V and 6 bases from J, the gap between germline ends came to 22 bases. The CDR3 extends over 15 amino acids. Germline V gene lookup returns CDR1 MDHEN and CDR2 SYDVKM. The CDR3 bases are TGTGCCAGCTCCCTGGGGGGGCCTACTTCGAATGGCTACACCTTC. Translated: CASSLGGPTSNGYTF.

This clonotype was recorded many times. The chain uses TRBV29-1 and TRBJ2-7, with D perhaps matching TRBD2 (7 bases). V dropped 6 bases and J dropped 0 bases, with 18 bases sitting between them. The CDR3 has 15 residues. The germline gives CDR1 SQVTM, CDR2 ANQGSEA. CDR3 sequence: CSVGLGGQGSYEQYF. The CDR3 DNA is TGCAGCGTGGGACTCGGGGGGCAAGGCTCCTACGAGCAGTACTTC.

The J gene is TRBJ2-7, the V gene TRBV15, with 15 bases lining up with TRBD2. Losses at the gene ends were 6 bases for V and 6 bases for J; bases not matched to a gene: 18. The germline gives CDR1 LNHNV, CDR2 YYDKDF (reference sequence). CDR3 size: 19 residues. The CDR3 DNA reads as TGTGCCACCAGACTAGTTGGACTAGCGGGAGGGCCTGGTTCGGGCGAGCAGTACTTC. Protein sequence: CATRLVGLAGGPGSGEQYF. The full variable domain, in which reference TRBV15 and TRBJ2-7 provide the parts outside the CDR3, is DAMVIQNPRYQVTQFGKPVTLSCSQTLNHNVMYWYQQKSSQAPKLLFHYYDKDFNNEADTPDNFQSRRPNTSFCFLDIRSPGLGDTAMYLCATRLVGLAGGPGSGEQYFGPGTRLTVT.

This clonotype came up a few times. The CDR3 nucleotides are TGTGCCAGCAGGTTTATCCGGGACAGGGGCCTCATGAACACTGAAGCTTTCTTT. This gives the protein CASRFIRDRGLMNTEAFF. The chain employs TRBV6-1 and TRBJ1-1, with 10 bases that match TRBD1. The CDR3 runs to 18 residues. After removal of 6 bases from V and 0 bases from J, the junction contained 13 bases not matched to a gene. Germline CDR1 and CDR2: MNHNS and SASEGT.

This clonotype was seen only a few times. The V and J genes are TRBV19 and TRBJ2-2; 7 nucleotides match TRBD2. The V and J ends lost 7 bases and 3 bases, in that order; junction bases with no gene match: 5. Germline assignment: CDR1 LNHDA and CDR2 SQIVND (reference sequence). The CDR3 runs 14 residues. As DNA, the CDR3 is TGTGCCAGTAAATGGGGGGGGGACACCGGGGAGCTGTTTTTT. Amino acid sequence: CASKWGGDTGELFF.

This clonotype was observed many times. V gene TRBV28 combines with J gene TRBJ1-2; 8 bases match TRBD1. The CDR3 length is 17 residues. The germline gives CDR1 MDHEN, CDR2 SYDVKM. Trimming removed 5 bases from V and 5 bases from J; junction bases left unmatched: 16. Written as DNA, the CDR3 is TGTGCCAGCAGTCCCTATTTGACAGGGGTGTCGTTGTATGGCTACACCTTC. It translates to CASSPYLTGVSLYGYTF.

For this clonotype: At one end the junction does not follow the germline gene, possibly because of a read error. The CDR3 coding sequence is TGCGCCAGCAGCCAAGGGTCGGCAGGGCAAGAGACCCAGTACTTC. Its translation is CASSQGSAGQETQYF. The chain recombines TRBV7-2 with TRBJ2-5, with a tentative D call TRBD1 (5 bases). The CDR3 sequence is 15 residues long. The germline CDR1 and CDR2 sequences are SGHTA and FQGNSA.

In the case of this clonotype: This sequence may be a read error, since a much larger clone differs from it by one base. The chain carries TRBV10-3 and TRBJ2-7; 7 nucleotides align to TRBD1. The germline gives CDR1 ENHRY, CDR2 SYGVKD. There are 15 residues in the CDR3. CDR3 bases: TGTGTCATCAGTGAGGCGGCAGGGGGTTACTACGAGCAGTACTTC. This sequence encodes CVISEAAGGYYEQYF.

The table lists this clonotype with a few counts. One base away lies a much larger clone, so this may be a sequencing read error. The CDR3 does not close with the conserved phenylalanine or tryptophan, likely indicating a read error. The chain recombines TRBV28 with TRBJ2-5, with D tentatively TRBD2 (5 bases). This CDR3 has 17 residues. Per the germline V gene, CDR1 is MDHEN and CDR2 is SYDVKM. With 6 bases removed from V and 1 base from J, the gap between germline ends came to 21 bases. The CDR3 bases are TGTGCCAGCAGCTCCCCACTTCGACGGGGATCCCAAGAGACCCAGTACCTC. It encodes CASSSPLRRGSQETQYL.

In its sample, this clonotype was seen many times. The chain couples TRBV29-1 to TRBJ1-5, with a weak D call TRBD1 (6 bases). CDR3 length: 13 residues. Germline V CDR1 and CDR2: SQVTM, ANQGSEA. Trimming took off 3 bases at V and 6 bases at J, with 12 bases between the two ends. CDR3: CSVEIQGSQPQHF. CDR3 nucleotides: TGCAGCGTTGAGATCCAGGGGAGTCAGCCCCAGCATTTT.

This chain joins TRBV5-4 and TRBJ1-4; 8 bases are shared with TRBD1. Per germline, CDR1 SGHNT and CDR2 YYREEE (reference sequence). The J segment lost 8 bases and the V segment lost 2 bases, leaving 5 bases of the junction unmatched. The length of the CDR3 is 14 residues. CDR3 sequence reads: CASSLQGDGEKLFF. The DNA of the CDR3 is TGTGCCAGCAGCTTACAGGGGGATGGCGAAAAACTGTTTTTT.

Ten or more counts support this clonotype. The chain is built from TRBV12-3 or TRBV12-4 and TRBJ2-7; 7 bases are shared with TRBD2. V trimming: 5 bases; J trimming: 4 bases; junction bases outside the gene matches: 23. This CDR3 region has 19 residues. CDR3: CASSPSLPSMGGPWYEQYF. The CDR3 DNA reads as TGTGCCAGCAGTCCATCCCTCCCATCCATGGGAGGGCCTTGGTACGAGCAGTACTTC.

This clonotype was seen only a few times. The V call is TRBV28, the J call TRBJ2-6; tentative D call: TRBD2 (7 bases). Germline CDR1 reads MDHEN; CDR2 reads SYDVKM. The CDR3 consists of 15 residues. Trimming took off 6 bases at V and 4 bases at J, with 13 bases between the two ends. The DNA for the CDR3 is TGTGCCAGCAGCCCCCCGGGGGGCGGGGCCAACGTCCTGACTTTC. This sequence encodes CASSPPGGGANVLTF.

This clonotype has ten or more counts. The chain employs TRBV20-1 and TRBJ1-5; D gene uncertain. V gave up 2 bases and J gave up 6 bases, with 11 bases separating them. Germline CDR1 reads DFQATT; CDR2 reads SNEGSKA (reference sequence). This CDR3 comprises 13 residues. CDR3 nucleotides: TGCAGTGCTAGACCCGGACGGTCTCAGCCCCAGCATTTT. Amino acid sequence: CSARPGRSQPQHF.

This clonotype was found many times. The rearrangement joins TRBV24-1 to TRBJ2-1; tentative D call: TRBD1 (5 bases). Germline lookup yields CDR1 KGHDR and CDR2 SFDVKD. This CDR3 region has 16 residues. The V and J ends lost 0 bases and 7 bases respectively, with 15 bases between them. Here the CDR3 reads CATSDLEWAGRNEQFF. CDR3 coding DNA: TGTGCCACCAGTGATTTGGAGTGGGCAGGGCGGAATGAGCAGTTCTTC.

This clonotype was picked up many times. This chain joins TRBV2 and TRBJ1-6, with D tentatively TRBD1 (5 bases). Germline CDR1 and CDR2: SNHLY and FYNNEI. This CDR3 contains 15 residues. V lost 7 bases and J lost 3, with 13 bases in between. This chain's CDR3 is CASNGAANYNSPLHF. In DNA, the CDR3 is TGTGCCAGCAATGGGGCAGCCAACTATAATTCACCCCTCCACTTT.

This clonotype was recorded at least ten times. The chain recombines TRBV6-1 with TRBJ2-5; 8 nucleotides line up with TRBD1. The CDR3 is 16 amino acids. With V trimmed by 3 bases and J by 0 bases, 6 bases remained unmatched. Per germline, CDR1 MNHNS and CDR2 SASEGT. CDR3 in amino acids: CASSDTGTGYQETQYF. The CDR3 region has the DNA TGTGCCAGCAGTGATACCGGGACAGGCTACCAAGAGACCCAGTACTTC.

This clonotype was recorded a few times. The chain couples TRBV7-9 to TRBJ2-3; possibly TRBD2 for D (5 bases). Deletions cut 7 bases from V and 6 bases from J, with 17 bases between. Germline V gives CDR1 SEHNR, CDR2 FQNEAQ (reference sequence). The CDR3 sequence is 14 residues long. CDR3: CASTARARFDTQYF. The CDR3 DNA reads TGTGCCAGCACGGCGCGGGCTAGGTTCGATACGCAGTATTTT.

This clonotype was counted at least ten times. The V and J genes are TRBV20-1 and TRBJ2-1, with D perhaps TRBD2 (6 bases). Germline CDR1 is DFQATT and CDR2 is SNEGSKA (reference sequence). The CDR3 covers 14 residues. Between the trimmed V and J ends, which lost 6 bases and 0 bases, there was a span of 12 bases. CDR3 sequence reads: CSARDLFSYNEQFF. CDR3 coding DNA: TGCAGTGCGCGGGACTTGTTCTCCTACAATGAGCAGTTCTTC.

The rearrangement joins TRBV19 to TRBJ2-2, with TRBD2 matching 7 bases. This CDR3 has 15 amino acids. V dropped 5 bases and J dropped 15; count of bases not matched to a gene: 18. Germline CDR1 is LNHDA and CDR2 is SQIVND (reference sequence). CDR3 nucleotide sequence: TGTGCCAGTAGTCTTGGGGGGGACTTCTCAATTCGGGTGTTTTTT. Translating it yields CASSLGGDFSIRVFF.

A few counts support this clonotype. The V gene is TRBV28, the J gene TRBJ1-1, with D hard to call. Deletions cut 8 bases from V and 1 base from J, with 8 bases between. CDR1 is MDHEN, CDR2 SYDVKM, per germline. This CDR3 contains 12 residues. The CDR3 is CASAQENTEAFF. The CDR3 DNA reads as TGTGCCAGCGCCCAGGAGAACACTGAAGCTTTCTTT.

This clonotype was seen a few times. J is TRBJ2-5 and V is TRBV18; 8 nucleotides align to TRBD1. CDR1 and CDR2 (germline): KGHSH, LQKENI. The trim removed 10 bases at V and 1 base at J, leaving 14 bases unmatched. This CDR3 contains 16 residues. CDR3 bases: TGTGCCACCGAATTGAAGACAGGGGACATCCAAGAGACCCAGTACTTC. Translated: CATELKTGDIQETQYF.

This clonotype was detected many times. The genes are TRBV7-8 and TRBJ2-7, with D unresolved. CDR3 length: 12 amino acids. CDR1 is SGHVS, CDR2 FQNEAQ, per germline. Trimming shortened V by 5 bases and J by 3 bases, and 8 bases separated the two germline ends. CDR3 coding DNA: TGTGCCAGCAGCGAAAGGGTCTACGAGCAGTACTTC. Translation gives CASSERVYEQYF.